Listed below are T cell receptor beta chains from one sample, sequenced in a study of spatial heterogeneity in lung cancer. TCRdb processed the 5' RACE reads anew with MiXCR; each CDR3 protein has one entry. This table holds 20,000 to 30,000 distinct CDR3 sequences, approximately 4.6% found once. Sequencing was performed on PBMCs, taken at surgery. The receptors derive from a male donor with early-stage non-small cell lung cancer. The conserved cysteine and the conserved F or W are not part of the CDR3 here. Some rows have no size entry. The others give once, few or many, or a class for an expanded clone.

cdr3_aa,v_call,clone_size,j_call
ASSLDLPTSGRPHVRTGELF,TRBV11-3,many,TRBJ2-2
ATRGQTNTGELF,TRBV24-1,many,TRBJ2-2
ASSSPRTGIYQETQY,TRBV2,-,TRBJ2-5
ASSPPGQGNLNEQF,TRBV12-3/TRBV12-4,many,TRBJ2-1
ASSPSGGRSNQPQH,TRBV18,few,TRBJ1-5
ASSSSRGFQETQY,TRBV28,many,TRBJ2-5
ASSLGGGSGNTIY,TRBV12-3/TRBV12-4,many,TRBJ1-3
ASSYWRGAPYNEQF,TRBV11-3,few,TRBJ2-1
ASSLAPAGVETQY,TRBV28,-,TRBJ2-5
ASSLEAGGTEAF,TRBV7-9,many,TRBJ1-1
ATSRDPSGTDTQY,TRBV15,many,TRBJ2-3
ASSLDRVLTDTQY,TRBV4-3,many,TRBJ2-3
ASRTHGRASKVQNTGELF,TRBV12-3/TRBV12-4,many,TRBJ2-2
ASSGGRGPNSPLH,TRBV28,many,TRBJ1-6
SAKNPGQKTGELF,TRBV29-1,many,TRBJ2-2
ASSFAEGGSYNSPLH,TRBV11-1,many,TRBJ1-6
ASSPSGSSYEQY,TRBV18,-,TRBJ2-7
ATMGVRGATDTQY,TRBV27,medium-sized,TRBJ2-3
SVVIPDAKRWADEQF,TRBV29-1,many,TRBJ2-1
ASSLRSSSASDNEQF,TRBV5-1,many,TRBJ2-1
ANSGTGLATDTQY,TRBV2,many,TRBJ2-3
ASSLSPVGGELF,TRBV5-5,medium-sized,TRBJ2-2
ASRLTGRNTEAF,TRBV5-1,many,TRBJ1-1
ASSTGTSSYEQY,TRBV19,many,TRBJ2-7
ASTQSYSNQPQH,TRBV6-2/TRBV6-3,many,TRBJ1-5
AWSPRTGGNEKLF,TRBV30,-,TRBJ1-4
ASSNGGVYEQY,TRBV7-9,many,TRBJ2-7
ASTSGQSYEQY,TRBV2,many,TRBJ2-7
SAKSGGTAQH,TRBV20-1,many,TRBJ1-5
ASSPQVGNTIY,TRBV7-2,many,TRBJ1-3
ASSKGRASGGATRVETQY,TRBV7-2,many,TRBJ2-5
AIRADGGGDTQY,TRBV10-3,many,TRBJ2-3
AISDLSRSYEQY,TRBV10-3,many,TRBJ2-7
ASSENSRGYT,TRBV5-1,many,TRBJ1-2
ASSPPLRGGDTQY,TRBV6-2/TRBV6-3,many,TRBJ2-3
ASSLLAMGSGANVLT,TRBV7-3,-,TRBJ2-6
SAEPGSGSADTQY,TRBV20-1,many,TRBJ2-3
ASIPGSGNEKLF,TRBV28,many,TRBJ1-4
SAPTSGGHEQY,TRBV20-1,many,TRBJ2-7
SARKAGSRGNQPQH,TRBV20-1,many,TRBJ1-5